The present T cell receptor beta chain was sequenced within a study of blood T cell repertoires in COVID-19. About the study: The origin of the acute and convalescent COVID-19 samples was the United States, Italy and Spain. PBMCs, B-cell-depleted T cells, or T cells provided the cDNA or gDNA that made up the material.

The repertoire was sequenced with immunoSEQ multiplex PCR; TCRdb's copy has only in-frame clones and lacks some. This table holds hundreds of thousands of clones, 75% to 90% found once. Patients from Seattle were sampled longitudinally, starting during active infection. Sequencing was performed on peripheral blood. The TCR was taken from a man aged 18 to 30 with COVID-19, enrolled during active disease.

CDR3 in amino acids: CASSPRTGGDTQYF. The CDR3 nucleotides read TGTGCCAGCAGCCCGAGGACTGGCGGGGATACGCAGTATTTT. The chain links TRBV7-9 to TRBJ2-3; possibly TRBD2 for D (5 bases). The CDR3 loop spans 14 amino acids. The ends were cut back, 5 bases at V and 6 bases at J, with 15 bases in the middle. Germline values: CDR1 SEHNR, CDR2 FQNEAQ (reference sequence).